These 32 T cell receptor beta chains were all obtained from the same sample, sequenced in a study of blood T cell repertoires in COVID-19. TCRdb's copy holds only in-frame clones and misses some; the assay was immunoSEQ multiplex PCR. The data hold a few hundred thousand clones, with about 85% observed a single time. Sequencing input: peripheral blood. The receptors shown here come from a woman aged 50 to 60 who had recovered from COVID-19.

This chain connects TRBV6-2 or TRBV6-3 to TRBJ2-7, with D perhaps matching TRBD2 (6 bases). This CDR3 comprises 13 residues. Trimming cost V 4 bases and J 4 bases, with 11 bases left between them. Per germline, CDR1 MNHEY and CDR2 SVGEGT. The CDR3 region has the DNA TGTGCCAGCAGTTCCCGGGACTCATACGAGCAGTACTTC. Its translation: CASSSRDSYEQYF.

The gene calls are TRBV9 and TRBJ2-7, with TRBD2 identical over 7 bases. The V segment lost 1 base and the J segment 3 bases; nucleotides outside the gene matches: 4. The germline V gene has CDR1 SGDLS and CDR2 YYNGEE. This CDR3 comprises 14 residues. For the CDR3, the DNA is TGTGCCAGCAGCGTATCTGCTAGCGGCTACGAGCAGTACTTC. Protein: CASSVSASGYEQYF.

V is TRBV11-2 and J is TRBJ1-6; TRBD1 agrees at 8 bases. Losses at the gene ends were 3 bases for V and 3 bases for J; bases not matched to a gene: 4. Germline V lookup: CDR1 SGHAT, CDR2 FQNNGV. This CDR3 spans 16 amino acids. Here the CDR3 DNA reads TGTGCCAGCAGCTTCGGACAGGGCTTCTATAATTCACCCCTCCACTTT. Translating gives CASSFGQGFYNSPLHF.

CDR3 region: CASSRRNTEAFF. DNA for the CDR3: TGTGCCAGCAGTAGGAGGAACACTGAAGCTTTCTTT. The chain uses TRBV6-5 and TRBJ1-1; D call uncertain. Deletions cut 5 bases from V and 1 base from J, with 5 bases between. CDR1 is MNHEY, CDR2 SVGAGI, per germline. The CDR3 has 12 amino acids.

This chain links TRBV7-9 with TRBJ1-2; D is unresolved. The V gene's germline CDR1 is SEHNR and CDR2 FQNEAQ (reference sequence). The CDR3 length is 14 residues. V lost 7 bases and J lost 4, with 16 bases in between. The CDR3 protein is CASNHRPGSYGYTF. CDR3 sequence (DNA): TGTGCCAGCAACCACCGCCCGGGAAGCTATGGCTACACCTTC.

Only one count was recorded for this clone. The chain has TRBV11-2 and TRBJ2-7; D is ambiguous. The CDR3 covers 11 residues. CDR1 is SGHAT, CDR2 FQNNGV, per germline. V shed 5 bases and J shed 9 bases, with 11 bases lying between them. The DNA for the CDR3 is TGTGCCAGCAGCCTAACTTCCGGGCAGTACTTC. Amino acids: CASSLTSGQYF.

The chain combines TRBV9 with TRBJ1-3; 9 bases are shared with TRBD1. Looked up from germline, CDR1 is SGDLS and CDR2 is YYNGEE. With 1 base clipped from V and 7 bases from J, the junction kept 3 bases outside the gene matches. The CDR3 has 14 amino acids. The CDR3 reads CASSVKGQGNTIYF. In DNA, the CDR3 is TGTGCCAGCAGCGTAAAGGGACAGGGTAACACCATATATTTT.

The chain uses TRBV11-1 and TRBJ1-2; possible D gene TRBD1, 6 bases. CDR3 length: 16 residues. Trimming removed 0 bases at V and 4 bases at J, with 15 bases between. Germline-derived CDR1 and CDR2 are SGHAT and FQDESV (reference sequence). CDR3 sequence reads: CASSLASDSLFYGYTF. DNA for the CDR3: TGTGCCAGCAGCTTAGCGTCGGACAGCCTATTCTATGGCTACACCTTC.

Comment on this clone: One junction end does not reproduce the germline sequence, and a read error may be involved. The chain couples TRBV20-1 to TRBJ1-1; D uncertain. The CDR3 is 13 amino acids. Germline V lookup: CDR1 DFQATT, CDR2 SNEGSKA (reference sequence). The CDR3 reads CSASGRLNTEAFF. CDR3 nucleotide sequence: TGCAGTGCTAGTGGCAGGCTGAATACTGAAGCTTTCTTT.

The genes are TRBV11-3 and TRBJ2-7; D possibly corresponds to TRBD1 (6 bases). From germline, CDR1 is SGHNT and CDR2 YENEEA. The CDR3 sequence is 13 residues long. V was shortened by 3 bases and J by 6 bases, with 12 bases between the two germline ends. CDR3 nucleotide sequence: TGTGCCAGCAGCTTTACAGGGCTCGGCGAGCAGTACTTC. Translating gives CASSFTGLGEQYF.

The chain is built from TRBV14 and TRBJ2-2; perhaps TRBD2 as D (7 bases). V was pared by 1 base and J by 2 bases, with 14 bases between. Per the germline V gene, CDR1 is SGHDN and CDR2 is FVKESK. The CDR3 is 17 amino acids. CDR3 nucleotides: TGTGCCAGCAGCCAAGCGTCGGCGGGGGCTAACACCGGGGAGCTGTTTTTT. It encodes CASSQASAGANTGELFF.

This clone was found once. In nucleotides, the CDR3 is TGCAGCGTTGAGAAGCAGGGGAGAGAGACCCAGTACTTC. Translating it yields CSVEKQGRETQYF. V is TRBV29-1 and J is TRBJ2-5; maybe TRBD1 (6 bases). Germline V gene lookup returns CDR1 SQVTM and CDR2 ANQGSEA. Trimming shortened V by 3 bases and J by 4 bases, and 12 bases separated the two germline ends. This CDR3 has 13 amino acids.

The genes are TRBV5-1 and TRBJ2-7, with 8 bases identical to TRBD1. This CDR3 region has 15 residues. V was clipped by 0 bases and J by 2 bases; unmatched bases: 4. Per germline, CDR1 SGHRS and CDR2 YFSETQ. Here the CDR3 DNA reads TGCGCCAGCAGCTTGGGACAGGGGCGCACCTACGAGCAGTACTTC. Its translation is CASSLGQGRTYEQYF.

The genes are TRBV19 and TRBJ2-1, with TRBD1 matching 7 bases. The CDR3 runs to 16 residues. V lost 5 bases and J lost 4; bases outside the gene matches: 11. Germline V gene data show CDR1 as LNHDA and CDR2 as SQIVND (reference sequence). The CDR3: CASSGTGTEAYNEQFF. The CDR3 DNA reads as TGTGCCAGTAGTGGGACCGGGACAGAAGCTTACAATGAGCAGTTCTTC.

This rearrangement joins TRBV7-9 to TRBJ1-2, with 8 bases fitting TRBD1. CDR1 is SEHNR, CDR2 FQNEAQ, per germline (reference sequence). CDR3 size: 12 residues. Trimming cost V 8 bases and J 1 base; bases outside gene matches: 0. In DNA, the CDR3 is TGTGCCAGCGGACAGGGTAACTATGGCTACACCTTC. Amino acids: CASGQGNYGYTF.

Turning to this clone: Other nucleotide sequences from this sample produce the same CDR3. The chain is built from TRBV3-1 (or the pseudogene TRBV3-2) and TRBJ1-1; tentative D call: TRBD1 (5 bases). Deletions cut 3 bases from V and 5 bases from J, with 13 bases between. This CDR3 is built from 14 residues. Germline V gives CDR1 LGHDT, CDR2 YNNKEL (reference sequence). The CDR3 nucleotides are TGTGCCAGCAGCCAGGGGACTGGAGGGACTGAAGCTTTCTTT. This translates into CASSQGTGGTEAFF.

The genes are TRBV30 and TRBJ2-2; a weak D match, TRBD2 (6 bases). Trimming pared 0 bases from V and 5 bases from J, leaving 10 bases between. CDR1 is GTSNPN, CDR2 SVGIG, per germline (reference sequence). The CDR3 has 14 residues. CDR3 DNA: TGTGCCTGGAGTGTAACTAGCAGGACCGGGGAGCTGTTTTTT. As protein: CAWSVTSRTGELFF.

This sequence joins TRBV27 and TRBJ2-2; maybe TRBD1 (5 bases). The V and J ends lost 6 bases and 9 bases respectively, with 11 bases between them. The germline CDR1 and CDR2 sequences are MNHEY and SMNVEV (reference sequence). This CDR3 comprises 12 residues. CDR3: CASSSPDRELFF. The CDR3 coding sequence is TGTGCCAGCAGCTCCCCGGACAGGGAGCTGTTTTTT.

J is TRBJ1-2 and V is TRBV9; a possible D gene is TRBD1 (6 bases). V was trimmed by 4 bases and J by 9 bases, leaving 19 bases between them. Looked up from germline, CDR1 is SGDLS and CDR2 is YYNGEE. This CDR3 spans 14 amino acids. CDR3 sequence: CASSPLRDRSRYTF. DNA for the CDR3: TGTGCCAGCAGCCCCCTCCGTGACAGGTCGCGCTACACCTTC.

The chain uses TRBV6-5 and TRBJ1-1; TRBD1 is a possible D gene (6 bases). The CDR3 is 12 residues long. CDR1 is MNHEY, CDR2 SVGAGI, per germline. The CDR3 spells CHSGGRNTEAFF. CDR3 nucleotide sequence: TGTCACTCGGGGGGGCGGAACACTGAAGCTTTCTTT.

V and J are TRBV28 and TRBJ2-5; 14 bases match TRBD2. The V and J ends lost 7 bases and 5 bases, in that order; junction bases with no gene match: 9. This CDR3 contains 16 residues. Per the germline V gene, CDR1 is MDHEN and CDR2 is SYDVKM. CDR3 DNA sequence: TGTGCCAGCACCCTTGGACTAGCGGGAGGAGGGGAGACCCAGTACTTC. It codes for CASTLGLAGGGETQYF.

V and J are TRBV5-4 and TRBJ2-5; tentatively, D is TRBD1 (5 bases). Germline V gene sequence: CDR1 SGHNT, CDR2 YYREEE (reference sequence). The V end was cut by 4 bases, the J end by 7 bases, with 14 bases between. CDR3 length equals 13 residues. CDR3 DNA sequence: TGTGCCAGCAGCGCTAAGGGGCATGGGACCCAGTACTTC. Translating it yields CASSAKGHGTQYF.

V and J are TRBV7-2 and TRBJ2-2; 8 bases agree with TRBD2. From germline, CDR1 is SGHTA and CDR2 FQGNSA. This CDR3 spans 14 amino acids. J lost 5 bases, V lost 10 bases, and 9 bases had no gene match. The CDR3 DNA reads TGTGCCATCACCCTCGGGGGGGCAACCGGGGAGCTGTTTTTT. This translates into CAITLGGATGELFF. Variable domain in full (rest from reference TRBV7-2 and TRBJ2-2): GAGVSQSPSNKVTEKGKDVELRCDPISGHTALYWYRQSLGQGLEFLIYFQGNSAPDKSGLPSDRFSAERTGGSVSTLTIQRTQQEDSAVYLCAITLGGATGELFFGEGSRLTVL.

This clone is a singleton in its sample. V usage is TRBV5-4 and J usage is TRBJ2-2, with 10 bases that match TRBD1. In germline, CDR1 is SGHNT, CDR2 YYREEE (reference sequence). The CDR3 contains 15 residues. The trim removed 2 bases at V and 5 bases at J, leaving 3 bases unmatched. CDR3 DNA: TGTGCCAGCAGCTTCGACAGGGGGCAGACCGGGGAGCTGTTTTTT. Amino acid sequence: CASSFDRGQTGELFF.

CDR3 sequence: CASTQAQGSYEQYF. In nucleotides, the CDR3 is TGTGCCAGCACACAGGCACAGGGGAGCTACGAGCAGTACTTC. This sequence joins TRBV7-2 and TRBJ2-7; 7 bases line up with TRBD1. CDR1 SGHTA and CDR2 FQGNSA come from the germline V gene. The CDR3 spans 14 residues. After removal of 7 bases from V and 3 bases from J, the junction contained 9 bases not matched to a gene.

The chain combines TRBV6-2 or TRBV6-3 with TRBJ2-7, with 7 positions matching TRBD2. This CDR3 has 15 amino acids. With V trimmed by 2 bases and J by 4 bases, 8 bases remained unmatched. Germline values: CDR1 MNHEY, CDR2 SVGEGT. The CDR3 loop is CASSYPTGGTYEQYF. Written as DNA, the CDR3 is TGTGCCAGCAGTTACCCCACGGGGGGAACTTACGAGCAGTACTTC.

This clone was observed a few times. The chain couples TRBV6-5 to TRBJ2-7; 7 bases are a match to TRBD2. V was clipped by 7 bases and J by 4 bases; unmatched bases: 10. CDR3 length: 14 amino acids. Germline CDR1 is MNHEY and CDR2 is SVGAGI. CDR3 in amino acids: CASTPSSGWYEQYF. The CDR3 DNA sequence: TGTGCCAGCACCCCATCTAGCGGATGGTACGAGCAGTACTTC.

The chain uses TRBV27 and TRBJ1-6; D perhaps matches TRBD1 (5 bases). The V end lost 2 bases, the J end lost 6 bases, and 14 bases lay between the germline ends. CDR1 and CDR2 from the germline V gene are MNHEY and SMNVEV (reference sequence). The CDR3 runs to 16 residues. CDR3 in DNA: TGTGCCAGCAGTTTACAGGGCGGTGAAGGTAATTCACCCCTCCACTTT. Residues: CASSLQGGEGNSPLHF.

The chain carries TRBV10-3 and TRBJ1-5; D is undetermined. The CDR3 is 13 residues long. CDR1 ENHRY and CDR2 SYGVKD come from the germline V gene. The V end lost 8 bases, the J end lost 7 bases, and 15 bases lay between the germline ends. As DNA, the CDR3 is TGTGCCATCTCCGGGGAGCGAGGGCAGCCCCAGCATTTT. Protein sequence: CAISGERGQPQHF.

The V call is TRBV10-3, the J call TRBJ1-1; D remains unclear. The germline CDR1 and CDR2 sequences are ENHRY and SYGVKD. The CDR3 has 13 residues. The V and J ends lost 6 bases and 1 base respectively, with 9 bases between them. The CDR3 loop is CAISEPRNTEAFF. DNA of the CDR3: TGTGCCATCAGCGAGCCTCGGAACACTGAAGCTTTCTTT.

V is TRBV6-5 and J is TRBJ2-5; 8 bases align to TRBD2. The germline V gene has CDR1 MNHEY and CDR2 SVGAGI. The CDR3 extends over 16 amino acids. Germline trimming cut 2 bases from V and 3 bases from J; bases unmatched to any gene: 8. CDR3 nucleotide sequence: TGTGCCAGCAGTTACATAGGGCGGCGGGAGGAAGAGACCCAGTACTTC. As protein: CASSYIGRREEETQYF.

The V call is TRBV10-3, the J call TRBJ1-5, with D maybe TRBD1 (5 bases). The ends were cut back, 5 bases at V and 7 bases at J, with 18 bases in the middle. The CDR3 is 15 residues long. CDR1 and CDR2 from the germline V gene are ENHRY and SYGVKD. CDR3 sequence: CAISKTTLQGQPQHF. DNA of the CDR3: TGTGCCATCAGTAAAACAACCCTCCAGGGCCAGCCCCAGCATTTT.